This TCR beta chain was captured by sequencing in a study of Tregs in tolerant kidney transplant recipients. In the study overall: An approximately 3-day belatacept mixed lymphocyte reaction, sometimes plus 5-day graft donor restimulation, preceded CD4+CD25+CD127- sorting. Sorting used antibodies to exclude donor cells.

As to this clone: Its antigen is currently unknown.

Trimming took 1 base from V and 4 from J, leaving 8 bases between them. Germline CDR1 reads SGHRS; CDR2 reads YFSETQ. The CDR3 sequence is 13 residues long. TCRdb's table, derived via immunoSEQ multiplex PCR, lists solely in-frame clones and lacks some. Altogether just under 45,000 clones are present, around 95% being singletons, with the ten largest covering approximately 0.39%. The sequencing input was Tregs from blood cultured with allogeneic cells. This chain links TRBV5-1 with TRBJ1-2; perhaps TRBD1 as D (5 bases). The receptor was isolated from a human donor in good health. The CDR3, as DNA: TGCGCCAGCAGCTTGTACAGGACCTATGGCTACACCTTC. Translating gives CASSLYRTYGYTF.